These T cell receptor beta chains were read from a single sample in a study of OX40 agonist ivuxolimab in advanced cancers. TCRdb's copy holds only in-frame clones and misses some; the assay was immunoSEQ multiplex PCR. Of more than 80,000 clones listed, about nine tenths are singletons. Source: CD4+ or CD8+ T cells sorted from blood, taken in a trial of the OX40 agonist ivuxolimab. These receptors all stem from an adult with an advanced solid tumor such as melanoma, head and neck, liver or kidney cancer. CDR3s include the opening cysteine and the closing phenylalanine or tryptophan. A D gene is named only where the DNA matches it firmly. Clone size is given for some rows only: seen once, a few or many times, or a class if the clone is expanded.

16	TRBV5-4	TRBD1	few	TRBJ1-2	CASTRDRGGSDYGYTF	TGTGCCAGTACCCGGGACAGGGGAGGAAGTGACTATGGCTACACCTTC
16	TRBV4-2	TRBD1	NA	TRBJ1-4	CASSQDQGGSNEKLFF	TGTGCCAGCAGCCAAGATCAGGGGGGATCTAATGAAAAACTGTTTTTT
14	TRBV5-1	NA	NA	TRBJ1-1	CASSLERQFTEAFF	TGCGCCAGCAGCTTGGAACGACAGTTCACTGAAGCTTTCTTT
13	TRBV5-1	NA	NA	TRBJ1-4	CASSYSQTEKLFF	TGCGCCAGCAGCTACTCACAGACTGAAAAACTGTTTTTT
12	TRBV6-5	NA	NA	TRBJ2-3	CASSSTADTQYF	TGTGCCAGCAGTTCAACCGCAGATACGCAGTATTTT
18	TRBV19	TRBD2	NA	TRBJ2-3	CASSRGLAGGGGTDTQYF	TGTGCCAGTAGTAGAGGACTAGCGGGAGGCGGGGGCACAGATACGCAGTATTTT
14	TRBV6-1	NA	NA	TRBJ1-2	CASSEALSGGGYTF	TGTGCCAGCAGTGAAGCGCTTAGCGGCGGGGGCTACACCTTC
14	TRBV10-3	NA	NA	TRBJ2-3	CATGAGGNTDTQYF	TGTGCCACAGGGGCCGGAGGGAACACAGATACGCAGTATTTT
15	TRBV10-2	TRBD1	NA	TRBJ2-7	CASSTIRDSSYEQYF	TGCGCCAGCAGTACTATACGGGACAGTTCCTACGAGCAGTACTTC
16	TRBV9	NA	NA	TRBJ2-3	CASSARGAGAPDTQYF	TGTGCCAGCAGCGCCAGGGGTGCGGGAGCACCAGATACGCAGTATTTT
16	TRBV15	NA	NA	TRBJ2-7	CATSRDHQGWSYEQYF	TGTGCCACCAGCAGAGATCACCAGGGTTGGTCCTACGAGCAGTACTTC
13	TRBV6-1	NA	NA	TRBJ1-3	CASSVPLGNTIYF	TGTGCCAGCAGTGTCCCATTGGGAAACACCATATATTTT
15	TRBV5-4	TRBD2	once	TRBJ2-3	CASRPPAGGPDTQYF	TGTGCCAGCAGACCCCCTGCGGGAGGGCCCGATACGCAGTATTTT
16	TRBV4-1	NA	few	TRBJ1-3	CASSPYGQSSGNTIYF	TGCGCCAGCAGCCCATATGGACAGAGCTCTGGAAACACCATATATTTT
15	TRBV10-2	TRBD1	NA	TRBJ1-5	CASNEGQDSNQPQHF	TGCGCCAGCAATGAGGGACAGGATAGCAATCAGCCCCAGCATTTT
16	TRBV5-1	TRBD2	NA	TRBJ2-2	CASSYGLAGGTGELFF	TGCGCCAGCAGCTACGGACTAGCGGGAGGGACCGGGGAGCTGTTTTTT
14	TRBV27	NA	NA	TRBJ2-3	CASSSIRSTDTQYF	TGTGCCAGCAGTAGCATAAGGTCCACAGATACGCAGTATTTT
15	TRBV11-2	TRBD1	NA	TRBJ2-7	CASSITDRADFEQYF	TGTGCCAGCAGCATTACGGACAGGGCCGATTTCGAGCAGTACTTC
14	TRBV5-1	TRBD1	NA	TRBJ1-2	CASSSEGQDYGYTF	TGCGCCAGCAGCTCGGAGGGACAGGATTATGGCTACACCTTC
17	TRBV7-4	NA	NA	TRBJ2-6	CASSAASSQSRANVLTF	TGTGCCAGCAGCGCCGCCAGCTCACAAAGTCGGGCCAACGTCCTGACTTTC
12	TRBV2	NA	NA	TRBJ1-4	CASSGDGQQLFF	TGTGCCAGCAGTGGCGACGGACAGCAGCTGTTTTTT
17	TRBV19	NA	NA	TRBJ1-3	CASSSPGRAISGNTIYF	TGTGCCAGTAGTTCACCCGGCAGGGCCATCTCTGGAAACACCATATATTTT
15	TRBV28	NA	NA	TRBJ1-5	CASSFGQVGNQPQHF	TGTGCCAGCAGTTTTGGGCAGGTCGGCAATCAGCCCCAGCATTTT
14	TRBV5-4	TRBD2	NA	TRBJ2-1	CASSLTSGYNEQFF	TGTGCCAGCAGCCTCACTAGCGGGTACAATGAGCAGTTCTTC
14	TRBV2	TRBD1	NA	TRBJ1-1	CASSGATGGITAFF	TGTGCCAGCAGTGGTGCGACAGGGGGCATCACAGCTTTCTTT
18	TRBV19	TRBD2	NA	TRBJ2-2	CASSRTSGRAAYTGELFF	TGTGCCAGTAGTCGGACTAGCGGGAGGGCCGCGTACACCGGGGAGCTGTTTTTT
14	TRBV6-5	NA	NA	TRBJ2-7	CATSRDLSSYEQYF	TGTGCCACTTCCCGGGACTTGAGCTCCTACGAGCAGTACTTC
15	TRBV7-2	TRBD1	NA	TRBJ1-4	CASSLTGTGTEKLFF	TGTGCCAGCAGTCTAACCGGGACAGGGACTGAAAAACTGTTTTTT
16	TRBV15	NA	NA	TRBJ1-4	CATSRDRVAGREKLFF	TGTGCCACCAGCAGAGATCGAGTTGCAGGTAGGGAAAAACTGTTTTTT
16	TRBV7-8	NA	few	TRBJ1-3	CASSIITGGGGNTIYF	TGTGCCAGCAGCATAATAACAGGAGGTGGGGGAAACACCATATATTTT
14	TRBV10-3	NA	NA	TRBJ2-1	CAITGQASYNEQFF	TGTGCCATCACCGGCCAGGCCTCCTACAATGAGCAGTTCTTC
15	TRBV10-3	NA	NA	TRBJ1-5	CAISESAGVRQPQHF	TGTGCCATCAGTGAGTCGGCAGGGGTTCGGCAGCCCCAGCATTTT
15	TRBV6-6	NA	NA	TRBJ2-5	CASSYGQGNQETQYF	TGTGCCAGCAGTTACGGTCAGGGCAACCAAGAGACCCAGTACTTC
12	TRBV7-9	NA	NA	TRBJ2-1	CASSLASDEQFF	TGTGCCAGCAGCTTAGCCTCAGATGAGCAGTTCTTC
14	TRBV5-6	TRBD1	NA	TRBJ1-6	CASSTGTGVSPLHF	TGTGCCAGCAGTACCGGGACAGGGGTTTCACCCCTCCACTTT
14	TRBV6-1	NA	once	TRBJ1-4	CASSEGGAREKLFF	TGTGCCAGCAGTGAGGGAGGGGCGAGGGAAAAACTGTTTTTT
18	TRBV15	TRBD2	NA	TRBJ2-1	CATRDRTGTSGTYNEQFF	TGTGCCACCAGGGACAGGACCGGGACTAGCGGGACCTACAATGAGCAGTTCTTC